This TCR beta chain came from a study of tissue T cells after allogeneic stem cell transplantation. Overall study findings and caveats: In patients and mice, blood and spleen missed much of tissue repertoire.

Profiling relied on immunoSEQ multiplex PCR, and the TCRdb table lists in-frame clones only, not all of them. The sample lists under 7,500 clones, less than 70% occurring once. The CDR3 covers 13 residues. The germline V gene has CDR1 WSHSY and CDR2 SAAADI. V lost 8 bases and J lost 5; bases outside the gene matches: 5. This clone is medium-sized (0.01 to 0.1%) in the sample. Its antigen remains unidentified. Sample: duodenum tissue, taken at autopsy. The receptor was isolated from a female donor over 55 with lung cancer. The genes are TRBV10-2 and TRBJ1-2; TRBD1 agrees at 10 bases. CDR3 protein: CASSGTGEYGYTF. Here the CDR3 DNA reads TGCGCCAGCTCCGGGACAGGGGAATATGGCTACACCTTC.